This T cell receptor beta chain was captured in a study of CD8 T cells in Susac syndrome. V was cut by 5 bases and J by 5 bases, with 12 bases left in between. The CDR3 contains 13 residues. RNA in amounts of about 0.45 to 1 ug was reverse transcribed with random hexamers. Each CDR3 protein is one row after TCRdb ran MiXCR on the immunoSEQ multiplex PCR reads. The sample holds under 150,000 distinct CDR3 sequences, around 95% seen once. The receptor comes from a human donor with Susac syndrome. Sequencing used CD4+ T cells from PBMCs. This chain links TRBV12-3 or TRBV12-4 with TRBJ1-2; no reliable D call. The CDR3 nucleotides read TGTGCCAGCAGTACTTTATCGCAGTATGGCTACACCTTC. Residues: CASSTLSQYGYTF.